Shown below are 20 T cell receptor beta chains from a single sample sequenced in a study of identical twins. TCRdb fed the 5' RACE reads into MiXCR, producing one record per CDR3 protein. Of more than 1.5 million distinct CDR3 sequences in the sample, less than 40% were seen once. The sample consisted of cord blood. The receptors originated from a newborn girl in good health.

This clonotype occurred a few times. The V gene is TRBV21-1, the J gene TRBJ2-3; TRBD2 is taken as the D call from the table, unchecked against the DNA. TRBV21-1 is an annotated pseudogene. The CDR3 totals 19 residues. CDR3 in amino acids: CASITGLAGGEPSTDTQYF. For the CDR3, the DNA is TGTGCCAGCATCACGGGACTAGCGGGGGGCGAACCTAGCACAGATACGCAGTATTTT.

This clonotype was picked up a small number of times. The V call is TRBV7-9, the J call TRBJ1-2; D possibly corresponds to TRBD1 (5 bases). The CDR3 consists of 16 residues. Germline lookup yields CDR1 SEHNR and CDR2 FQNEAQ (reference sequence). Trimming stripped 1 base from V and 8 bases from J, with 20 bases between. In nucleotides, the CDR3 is TGTGCCAGCAGCTTAGTTTTGTCGGTCAGGGATCGAGGCTACACCTTC. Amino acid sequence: CASSLVLSVRDRGYTF.

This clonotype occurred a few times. CDR3 amino acids: CASSQGGFETQYF. As DNA, the CDR3 is TGCGCCAGCAGCCAAGGGGGGTTTGAGACCCAGTACTTC. This chain uses TRBV4-1 with TRBJ2-5, with D perhaps being TRBD1 or TRBD2 (5 bases each). CDR3 size: 13 residues. The V gene lost 1 base and the J gene lost 5 bases, with 8 bases spanning the gap. Germline lookup yields CDR1 MGHRA and CDR2 YSYEKL.

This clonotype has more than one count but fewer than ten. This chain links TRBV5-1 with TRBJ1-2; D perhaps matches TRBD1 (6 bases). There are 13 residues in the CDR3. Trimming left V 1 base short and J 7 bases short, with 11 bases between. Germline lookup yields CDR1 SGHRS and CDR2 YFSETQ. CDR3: CASSLRQASGYTF. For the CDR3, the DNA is TGCGCCAGCAGCTTGCGACAGGCTAGTGGCTACACCTTC.

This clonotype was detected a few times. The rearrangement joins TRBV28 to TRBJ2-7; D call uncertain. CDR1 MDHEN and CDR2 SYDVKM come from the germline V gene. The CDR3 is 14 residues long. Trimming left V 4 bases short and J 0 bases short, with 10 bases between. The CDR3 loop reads CASSSPRTSYEQYF. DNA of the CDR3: TGTGCCAGCAGTTCCCCGCGGACCTCCTACGAGCAGTACTTC.

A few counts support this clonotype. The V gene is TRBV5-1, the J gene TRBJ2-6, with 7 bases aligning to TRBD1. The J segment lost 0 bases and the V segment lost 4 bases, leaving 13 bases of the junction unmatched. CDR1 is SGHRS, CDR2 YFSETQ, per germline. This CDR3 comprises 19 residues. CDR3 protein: CASSLLELGQPSGANVLTF. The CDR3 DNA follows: TGCGCCAGCAGCCTCCTTGAATTGGGACAGCCCTCTGGGGCCAACGTCCTGACTTTC.

The CDR3 region is CASSLGWSRGNNEQYF. The CDR3 nucleotides read TGCGCCAGCAGCTTGGGATGGAGCAGGGGTAACAATGAGCAGTACTTC. The chain employs TRBV5-1 and TRBJ2-5, with D tentatively TRBD1 (6 bases). The CDR3 length is 16 residues. The V and J ends lost 0 bases and 11 bases respectively, with 23 bases between them. Germline V gives CDR1 SGHRS, CDR2 YFSETQ. Supplemented by reference TRBV5-1 and TRBJ2-5, the full variable domain reads KAGVTQTPRYLIKTRGQQVTLSCSPISGHRSVSWYQQTPGQGLQFLFEYFSETQRNKGNFPGRFSGRQFSNSRSEMNVSTLELGDSALYLCASSLGWSRGNNEQYFGPGTRLLVL.

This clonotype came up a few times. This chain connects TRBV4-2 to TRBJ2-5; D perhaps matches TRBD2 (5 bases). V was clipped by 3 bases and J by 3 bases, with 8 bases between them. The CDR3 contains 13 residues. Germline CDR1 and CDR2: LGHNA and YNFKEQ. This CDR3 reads CASSHPAEETQYF. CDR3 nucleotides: TGTGCCAGCAGCCACCCAGCGGAAGAGACCCAGTACTTC.

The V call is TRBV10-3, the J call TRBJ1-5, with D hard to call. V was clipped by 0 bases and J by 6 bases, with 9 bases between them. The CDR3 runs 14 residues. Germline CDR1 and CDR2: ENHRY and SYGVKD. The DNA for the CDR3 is TGTGCCATCAGTGAGTCGACAAGTATTCAGCCCCAGCATTTT. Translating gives CAISESTSIQPQHF.

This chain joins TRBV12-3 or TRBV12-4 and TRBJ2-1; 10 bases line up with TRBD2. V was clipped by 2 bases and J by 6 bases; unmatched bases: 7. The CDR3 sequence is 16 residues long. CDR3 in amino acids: CASSLSERGGVNEQFF. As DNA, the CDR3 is TGTGCCAGCAGTTTAAGTGAGCGGGGGGGCGTCAATGAGCAGTTCTTC.

The CDR3 DNA follows: TGTGCCATCAGTGACGAGGTAGCGGGGCGTCGTGAGCAGTACTTC. As protein: CAISDEVAGRREQYF. The rearrangement uses TRBV10-3 and TRBJ2-7; 8 bases are a match to TRBD2. J lost 7 bases, V lost 3 bases, and 11 bases had no gene match. CDR1 and CDR2 from the germline V gene are ENHRY and SYGVKD. The CDR3 runs 15 residues.

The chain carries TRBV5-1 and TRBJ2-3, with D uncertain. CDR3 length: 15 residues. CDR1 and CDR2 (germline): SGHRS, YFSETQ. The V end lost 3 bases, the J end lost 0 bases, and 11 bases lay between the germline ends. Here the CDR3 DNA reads TGCGCCAGCAGCTCAACTATCGGGAGCACAGATACGCAGTATTTT. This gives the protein CASSSTIGSTDTQYF.

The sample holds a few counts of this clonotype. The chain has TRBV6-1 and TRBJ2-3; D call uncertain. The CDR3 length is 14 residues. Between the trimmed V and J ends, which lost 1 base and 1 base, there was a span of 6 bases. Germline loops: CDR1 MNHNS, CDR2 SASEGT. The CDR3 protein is CASSEDLGTDTQYF. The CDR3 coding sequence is TGTGCCAGCAGTGAAGATCTCGGCACAGATACGCAGTATTTT.

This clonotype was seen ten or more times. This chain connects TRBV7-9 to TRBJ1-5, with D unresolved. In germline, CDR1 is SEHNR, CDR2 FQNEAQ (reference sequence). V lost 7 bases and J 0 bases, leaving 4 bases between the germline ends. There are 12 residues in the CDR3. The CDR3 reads CASTDSNQPQHF. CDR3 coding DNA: TGTGCCAGCACCGATAGCAATCAGCCCCAGCATTTT.

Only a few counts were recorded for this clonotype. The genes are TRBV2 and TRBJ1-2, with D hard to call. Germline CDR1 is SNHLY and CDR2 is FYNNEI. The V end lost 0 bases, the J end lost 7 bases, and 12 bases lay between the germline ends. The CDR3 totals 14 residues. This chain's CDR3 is CASSEAGRVLGYTF. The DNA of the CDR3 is TGTGCCAGCAGTGAAGCCGGCCGGGTTCTTGGCTACACCTTC.

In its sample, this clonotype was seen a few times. CDR3 sequence reads: CASSVGLARNTDTQYF. The CDR3 region has the DNA TGTGCCAGCAGCGTAGGACTAGCGAGGAACACAGATACGCAGTATTTT. V and J are TRBV9 and TRBJ2-3, with 8 bases matching TRBD2. J lost 2 bases, V lost 0 bases, and 5 bases had no gene match. The CDR3 loop spans 16 amino acids. Germline CDR1 SGDLS, CDR2 YYNGEE.

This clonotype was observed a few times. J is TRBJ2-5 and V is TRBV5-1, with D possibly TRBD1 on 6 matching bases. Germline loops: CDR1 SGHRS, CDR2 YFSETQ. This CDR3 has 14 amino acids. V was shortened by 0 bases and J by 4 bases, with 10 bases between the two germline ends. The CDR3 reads CASSLGTRGETQYF. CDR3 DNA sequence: TGCGCCAGCAGCTTGGGGACCAGGGGAGAGACCCAGTACTTC.

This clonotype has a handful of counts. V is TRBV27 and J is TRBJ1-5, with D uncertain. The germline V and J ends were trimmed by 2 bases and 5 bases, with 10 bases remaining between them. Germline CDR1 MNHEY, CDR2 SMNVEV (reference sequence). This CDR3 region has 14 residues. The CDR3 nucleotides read TGTGCCAGCAGTTTAGGTAGTCCGTATCAGCCCCAGCATTTT. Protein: CASSLGSPYQPQHF.

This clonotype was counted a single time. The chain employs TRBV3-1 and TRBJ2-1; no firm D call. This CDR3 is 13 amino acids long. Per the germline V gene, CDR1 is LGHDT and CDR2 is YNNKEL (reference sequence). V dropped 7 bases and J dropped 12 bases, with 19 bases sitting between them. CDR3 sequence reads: CASTSGPTARQFF. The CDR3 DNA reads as TGTGCCAGCACCTCCGGACCAACCGCCCGGCAGTTCTTC.

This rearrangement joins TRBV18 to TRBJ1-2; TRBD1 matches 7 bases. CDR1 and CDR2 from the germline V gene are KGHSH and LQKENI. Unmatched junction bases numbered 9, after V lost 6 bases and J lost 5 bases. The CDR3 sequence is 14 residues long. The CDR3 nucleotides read TGTGCCAGCTCCCCGGGGACAGACCTTTATGGCTACACCTTC. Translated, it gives CASSPGTDLYGYTF.